This record covers a single TCR beta chain. Its antigen is currently unknown. Expressed TCRB transcripts were sequenced because the entire RNA isolate underwent reverse transcription. Data came from immunoSEQ multiplex PCR; TCRdb stores just in-frame clones and leaves some out. The table lists 860,000 or so clones, 17% of them singletons, with 0.02% to 0.025% in the top ten. The data belong to a study of beta chain features in type 1 diabetes. Study details: There were 107,917,701 sorted cells examined across all samples. Overall study results and limits: Researchers report that Type 1 diabetes patients had moderately but significantly shorter TCRB CDR3s across all four CD4+ subsets.

This CDR3 is built from 13 residues. In germline, CDR1 is PRHDT, CDR2 FYEKMQ (reference sequence). Trimming removed 10 bases from V and 4 bases from J; junction bases left unmatched: 6. A heparinised blood draw that averaged about 120 mL was obtained once from each donor. V usage is TRBV13 and J usage is TRBJ2-1; 8 bases map to TRBD2. The sequence derives from a woman aged 18-29 years in good health. Sample: naive CD4+ T cells from blood. The CDR3 reads CATPGLEYNEQFF. The CDR3 coding sequence is TGTGCCACCCCGGGACTAGAGTACAATGAGCAGTTCTTC.